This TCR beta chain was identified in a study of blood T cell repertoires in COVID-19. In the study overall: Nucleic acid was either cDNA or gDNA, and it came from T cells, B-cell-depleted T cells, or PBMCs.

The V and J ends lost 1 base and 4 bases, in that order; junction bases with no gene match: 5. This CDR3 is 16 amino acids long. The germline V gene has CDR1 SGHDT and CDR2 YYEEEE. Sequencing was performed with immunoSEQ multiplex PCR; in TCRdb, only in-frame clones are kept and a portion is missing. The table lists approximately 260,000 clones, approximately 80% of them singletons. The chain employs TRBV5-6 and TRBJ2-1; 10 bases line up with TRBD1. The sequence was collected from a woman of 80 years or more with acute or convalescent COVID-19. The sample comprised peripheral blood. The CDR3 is CASSLLGQGKYNEQFF. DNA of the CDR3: TGTGCCAGCAGCTTGCTGGGACAGGGGAAATACAATGAGCAGTTCTTC. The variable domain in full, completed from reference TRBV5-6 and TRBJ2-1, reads DAGVTQSPTHLIKTRGQQVTLRCSPKSGHDTVSWYQQALGQGPQFIFQYYEEEERQRGNFPDRFSGHQFPNYSSELNVNALLLGDSALYLCASSLLGQGKYNEQFFGPGTRLTVL.